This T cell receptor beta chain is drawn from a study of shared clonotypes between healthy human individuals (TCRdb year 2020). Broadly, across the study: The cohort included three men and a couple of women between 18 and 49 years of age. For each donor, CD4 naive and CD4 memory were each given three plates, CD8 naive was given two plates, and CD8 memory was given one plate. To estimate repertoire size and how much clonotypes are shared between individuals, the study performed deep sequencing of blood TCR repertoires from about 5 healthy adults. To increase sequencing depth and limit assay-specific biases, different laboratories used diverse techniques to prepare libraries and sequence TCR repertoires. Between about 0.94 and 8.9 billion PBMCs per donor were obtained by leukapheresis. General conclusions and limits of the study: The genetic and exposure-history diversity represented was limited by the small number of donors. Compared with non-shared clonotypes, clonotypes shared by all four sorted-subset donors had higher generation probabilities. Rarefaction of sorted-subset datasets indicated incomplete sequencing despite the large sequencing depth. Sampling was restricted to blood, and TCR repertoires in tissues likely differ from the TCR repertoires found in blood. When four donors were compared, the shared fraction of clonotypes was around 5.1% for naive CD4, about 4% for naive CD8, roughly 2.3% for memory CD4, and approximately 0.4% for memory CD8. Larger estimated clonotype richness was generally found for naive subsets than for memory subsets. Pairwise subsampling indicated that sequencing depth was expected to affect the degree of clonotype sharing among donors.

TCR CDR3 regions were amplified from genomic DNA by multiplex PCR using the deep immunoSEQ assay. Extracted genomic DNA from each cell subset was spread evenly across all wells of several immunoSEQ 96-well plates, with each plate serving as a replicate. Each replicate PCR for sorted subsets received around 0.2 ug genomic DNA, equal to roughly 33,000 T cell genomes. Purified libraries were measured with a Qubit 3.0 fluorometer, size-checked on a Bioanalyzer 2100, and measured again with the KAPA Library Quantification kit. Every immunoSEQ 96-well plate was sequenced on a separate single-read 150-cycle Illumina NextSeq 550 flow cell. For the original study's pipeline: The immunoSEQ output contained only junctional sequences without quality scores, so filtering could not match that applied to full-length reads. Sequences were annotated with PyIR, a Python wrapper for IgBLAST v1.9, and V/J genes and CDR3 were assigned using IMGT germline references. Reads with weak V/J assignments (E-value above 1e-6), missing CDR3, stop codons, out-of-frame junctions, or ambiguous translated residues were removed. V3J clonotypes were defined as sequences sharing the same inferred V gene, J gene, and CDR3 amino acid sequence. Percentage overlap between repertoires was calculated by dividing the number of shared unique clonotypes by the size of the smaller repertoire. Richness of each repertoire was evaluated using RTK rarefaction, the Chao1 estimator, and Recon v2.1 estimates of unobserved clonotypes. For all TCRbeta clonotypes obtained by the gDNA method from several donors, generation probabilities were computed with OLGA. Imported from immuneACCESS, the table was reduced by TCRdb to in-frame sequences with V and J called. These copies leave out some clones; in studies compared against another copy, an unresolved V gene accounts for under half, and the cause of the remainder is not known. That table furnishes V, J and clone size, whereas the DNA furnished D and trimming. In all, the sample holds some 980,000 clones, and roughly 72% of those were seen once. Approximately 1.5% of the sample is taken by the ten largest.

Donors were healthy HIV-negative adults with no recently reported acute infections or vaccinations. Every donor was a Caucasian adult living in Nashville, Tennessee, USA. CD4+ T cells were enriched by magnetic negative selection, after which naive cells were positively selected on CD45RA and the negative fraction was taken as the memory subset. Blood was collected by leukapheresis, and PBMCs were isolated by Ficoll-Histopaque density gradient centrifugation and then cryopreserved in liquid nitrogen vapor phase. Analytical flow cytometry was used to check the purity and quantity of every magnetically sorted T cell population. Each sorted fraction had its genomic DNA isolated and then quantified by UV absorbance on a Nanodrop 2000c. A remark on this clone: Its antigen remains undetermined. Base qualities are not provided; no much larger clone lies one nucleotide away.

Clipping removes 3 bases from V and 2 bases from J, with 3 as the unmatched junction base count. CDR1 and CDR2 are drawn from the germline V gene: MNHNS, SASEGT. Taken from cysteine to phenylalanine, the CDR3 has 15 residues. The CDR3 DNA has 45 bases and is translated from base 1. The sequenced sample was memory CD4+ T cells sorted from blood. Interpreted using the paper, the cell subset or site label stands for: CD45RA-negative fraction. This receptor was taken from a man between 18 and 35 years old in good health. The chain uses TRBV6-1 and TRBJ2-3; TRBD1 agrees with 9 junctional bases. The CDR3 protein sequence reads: CASSEGQGTTDTQYF. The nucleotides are TGTGCCAGCAGTGAGGGACAGGGAACCACAGATACGCAGTATTTT.